This T cell receptor (beta chain) was recovered during a study of cytomegalovirus exposure and HLA in healthy donors. General study points: Productive status was seen about 87% or about 30% of the time for most TCR beta V segments in an earlier analysis. When analyzed later, a missense DCLRE1C variant was found to be linked to TCR beta V- and J-gene trimming. A later analysis reported that several of the most significant clusters appeared to be linked to common viral pathogens, among them Epstein-Barr virus.

As concerns this clone: Antigen unknown.

The CDR3 runs 14 residues. Germline V CDR1 and CDR2: GTSNPN, SVGIG (reference sequence). V lost 3 bases and J lost 2, with 13 bases in between. PCR employed 60 Vbeta and 13 Jbeta primers. TCRdb keeps only in-frame clones here, not all; method: immunoSEQ multiplex PCR. The sample has 90,000 to 100,000 clones, roughly 80% seen once; the top ten hold 6% to 8.5%. The rearrangement joins TRBV30 to TRBJ1-2, with TRBD1 as a possible D gene (5 bases). Specimen: PBMCs. The clonotype originates from a female donor in good health and CMV-seronegative. The CDR3 reads CAWSGGLGNYGYTF. For the CDR3, the DNA is TGTGCCTGGAGCGGGGGATTGGGAAACTATGGCTACACCTTC.